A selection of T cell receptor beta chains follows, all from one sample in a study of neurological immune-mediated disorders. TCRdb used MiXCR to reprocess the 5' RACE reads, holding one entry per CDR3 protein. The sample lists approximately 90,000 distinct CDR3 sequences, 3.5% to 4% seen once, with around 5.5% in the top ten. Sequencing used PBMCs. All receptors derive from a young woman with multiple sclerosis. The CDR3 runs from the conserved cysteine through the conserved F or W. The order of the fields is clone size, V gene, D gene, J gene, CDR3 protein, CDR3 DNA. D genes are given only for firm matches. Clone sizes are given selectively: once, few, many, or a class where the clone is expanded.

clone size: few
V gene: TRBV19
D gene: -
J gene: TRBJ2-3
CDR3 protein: CASSISGIPDTQYF
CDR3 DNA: TGTGCCAGTAGTATATCCGGGATCCCAGATACGCAGTATTTT

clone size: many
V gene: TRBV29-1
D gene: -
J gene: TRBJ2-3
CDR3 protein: CSIKRGTDTQYF
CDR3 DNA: TGCAGCATTAAGCGGGGCACAGATACGCAGTATTTT

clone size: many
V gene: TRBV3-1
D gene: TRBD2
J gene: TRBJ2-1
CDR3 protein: CASTPGLAAYNEQFF
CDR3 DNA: TGTGCCAGCACCCCGGGACTAGCGGCCTACAATGAGCAGTTCTTC

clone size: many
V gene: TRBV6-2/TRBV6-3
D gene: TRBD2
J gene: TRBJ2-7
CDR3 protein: CASRLAGGSYEQYF
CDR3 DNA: TGTGCCAGCCGACTAGCGGGAGGGAGCTACGAGCAGTACTTC

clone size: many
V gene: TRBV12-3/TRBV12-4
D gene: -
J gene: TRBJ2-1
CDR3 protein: CASSLGERSYNEQFF
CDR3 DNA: TGTGCCAGCAGTTTGGGCGAGCGTTCCTACAATGAGCAGTTCTTC

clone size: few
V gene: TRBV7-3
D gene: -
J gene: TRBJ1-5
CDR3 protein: CASSLRSDSNQPQHF
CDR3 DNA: TGTGCCAGCAGCTTAAGGTCAGATAGCAATCAGCCCCAGCATTTT

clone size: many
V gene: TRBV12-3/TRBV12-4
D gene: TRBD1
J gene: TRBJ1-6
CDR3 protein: CASSQGQAVLLHF
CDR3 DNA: TGTGCCAGCAGCCAGGGACAGGCCGTCCTCCTCCACTTT

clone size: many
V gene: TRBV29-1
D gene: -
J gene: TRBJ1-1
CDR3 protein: CSVESTEAFF
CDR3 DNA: TGCAGCGTTGAAAGCACTGAAGCTTTCTTT

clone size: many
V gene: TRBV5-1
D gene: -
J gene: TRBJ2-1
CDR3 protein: CASSLGDSPDSNEQFF
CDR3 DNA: TGCGCCAGCAGCTTGGGCGATAGCCCTGATAGCAATGAGCAGTTCTTC

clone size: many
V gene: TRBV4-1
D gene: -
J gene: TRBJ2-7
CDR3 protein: CASSQEWESSYEQYF
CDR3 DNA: TGCGCCAGCAGCCAAGAATGGGAGAGCTCCTACGAGCAGTACTTC

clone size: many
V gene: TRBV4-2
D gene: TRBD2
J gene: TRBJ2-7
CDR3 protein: CASSQEGASGRDQREQYF
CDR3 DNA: TGTGCCAGCAGCCAAGAGGGCGCTAGCGGGAGGGACCAGCGAGAGCAGTACTTC

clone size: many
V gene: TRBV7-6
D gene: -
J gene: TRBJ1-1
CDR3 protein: CASSLRENTEAFF
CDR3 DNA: TGTGCCAGCAGCTTAAGGGAGAACACTGAAGCTTTCTTT

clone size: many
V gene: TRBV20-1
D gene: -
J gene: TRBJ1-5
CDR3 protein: CSARPGSGEQPQHF
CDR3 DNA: TGCAGTGCTAGACCGGGATCAGGGGAACAGCCCCAGCATTTT

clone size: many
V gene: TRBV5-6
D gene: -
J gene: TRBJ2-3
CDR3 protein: CASSSLSTDTQYF
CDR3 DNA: TGTGCCAGCAGCTCTCTTAGCACAGATACGCAGTATTTT

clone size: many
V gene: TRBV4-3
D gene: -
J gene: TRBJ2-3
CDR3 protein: CASSPMTSTDTQYF
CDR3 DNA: TGCGCCAGCAGCCCCATGACTAGCACAGATACGCAGTATTTT

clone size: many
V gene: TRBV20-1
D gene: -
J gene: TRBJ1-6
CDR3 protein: CSATRGAADNSPLHF
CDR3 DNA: TGCAGTGCTACGCGAGGGGCCGCTGATAATTCACCCCTCCACTTT

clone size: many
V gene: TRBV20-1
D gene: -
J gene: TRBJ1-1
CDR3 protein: CSAYRRTANTEAFF
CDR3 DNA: TGCAGTGCTTACCGGAGGACAGCCAACACTGAAGCTTTCTTT

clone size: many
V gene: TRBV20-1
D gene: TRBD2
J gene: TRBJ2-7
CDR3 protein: CSASSGRAQAEQYF
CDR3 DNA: TGCAGTGCTTCTAGCGGGAGGGCCCAAGCCGAGCAGTACTTC

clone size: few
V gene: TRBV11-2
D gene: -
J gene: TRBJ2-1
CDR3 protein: CASSPLYEQFF
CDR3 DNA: TGTGCCAGCAGTCCCCTCTATGAGCAGTTCTTC

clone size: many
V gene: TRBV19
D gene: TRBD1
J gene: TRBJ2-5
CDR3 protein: CASSIEYDRGKETQYF
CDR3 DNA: TGTGCCAGTAGTATAGAATATGACAGGGGCAAGGAGACCCAGTACTTC

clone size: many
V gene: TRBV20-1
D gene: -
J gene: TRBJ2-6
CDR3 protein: CSAINRAGANVLTF
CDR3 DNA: TGCAGTGCTATTAACAGGGCTGGGGCCAACGTCCTGACTTTC

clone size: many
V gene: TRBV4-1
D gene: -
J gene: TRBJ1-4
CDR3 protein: CASSQVPATNEKLFF
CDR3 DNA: TGCGCCAGCAGCCAAGTCCCCGCAACTAATGAAAAACTGTTTTTT

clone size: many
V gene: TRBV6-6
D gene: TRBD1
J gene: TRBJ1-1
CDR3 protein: CASSTGQGITEAFF
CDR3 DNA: TGTGCCAGCAGTACGGGACAGGGGATAACTGAAGCTTTCTTT

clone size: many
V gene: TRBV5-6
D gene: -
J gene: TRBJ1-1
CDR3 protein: CASSLETGSLTEAFF
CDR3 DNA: TGTGCCAGCAGCTTGGAGACAGGTTCACTCACTGAAGCTTTCTTT

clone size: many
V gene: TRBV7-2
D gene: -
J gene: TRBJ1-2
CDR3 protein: CASSLAVGDYGYTF
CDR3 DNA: TGTGCCAGCAGCTTAGCGGTCGGGGACTATGGCTACACCTTC

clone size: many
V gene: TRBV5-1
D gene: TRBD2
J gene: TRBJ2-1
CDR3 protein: CASSLGGLARGRNEQFF
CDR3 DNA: TGCGCCAGCAGCTTGGGGGGACTAGCTCGCGGTCGGAATGAGCAGTTCTTC

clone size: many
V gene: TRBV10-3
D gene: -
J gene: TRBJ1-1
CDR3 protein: CAIRRGLQGLGMNTEAFF
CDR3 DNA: TGTGCCATCAGGAGGGGACTACAGGGTTTGGGTATGAACACTGAAGCTTTCTTT

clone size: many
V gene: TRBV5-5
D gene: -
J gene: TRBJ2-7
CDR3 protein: CASSSFAGLKYEQYF
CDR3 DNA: TGTGCCAGCAGCTCGTTCGCAGGGCTGAAATACGAGCAGTACTTC

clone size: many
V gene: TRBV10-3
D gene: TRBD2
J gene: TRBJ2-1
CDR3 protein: CATGLAGGSEQFF
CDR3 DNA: TGTGCCACAGGACTAGCGGGGGGTTCTGAGCAGTTCTTC

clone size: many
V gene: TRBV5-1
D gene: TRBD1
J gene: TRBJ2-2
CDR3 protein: CASSPGTGLNTGELFF
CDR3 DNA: TGCGCCAGCAGCCCTGGGACAGGGCTTAACACCGGGGAGCTGTTTTTT

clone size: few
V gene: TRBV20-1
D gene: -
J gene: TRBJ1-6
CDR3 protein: CSASLPSYNSPLHF
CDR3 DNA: TGCAGTGCTAGCCTACCCAGCTATAATTCACCCCTACACTTT

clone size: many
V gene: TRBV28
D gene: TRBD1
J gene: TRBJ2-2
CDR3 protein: CASEAGGTGELFF
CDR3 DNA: TGTGCCAGCGAAGCAGGGGGCACCGGGGAGCTGTTTTTT

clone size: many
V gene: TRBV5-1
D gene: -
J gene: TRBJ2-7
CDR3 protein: CASSLYRQGMDEQYF
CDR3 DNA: TGCGCCAGCAGCTTGTATCGGCAGGGGATGGACGAGCAGTACTTC

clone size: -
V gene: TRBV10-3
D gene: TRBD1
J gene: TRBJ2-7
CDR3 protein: CAISLKGAGGSYEQYF
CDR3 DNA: TGTGCCATCAGCCTTAAGGGGGCAGGGGGAAGCTACGAGCAGTACTTC

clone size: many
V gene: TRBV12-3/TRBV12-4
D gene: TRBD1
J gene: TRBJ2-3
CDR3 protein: CASGGTGILPDTQYF
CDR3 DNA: TGTGCCAGCGGCGGGACAGGGATCTTGCCAGATACGCAGTATTTT

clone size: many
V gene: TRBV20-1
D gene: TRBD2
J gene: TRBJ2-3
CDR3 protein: CSAQRTSGAVDTQYF
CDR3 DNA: TGCAGTGCCCAAAGGACTAGCGGTGCCGTAGATACGCAGTATTTT

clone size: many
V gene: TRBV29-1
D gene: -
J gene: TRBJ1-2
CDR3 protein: CSVGEQLLYGYTF
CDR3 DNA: TGCAGCGTTGGGGAGCAGCTTTTGTATGGCTACACCTTC

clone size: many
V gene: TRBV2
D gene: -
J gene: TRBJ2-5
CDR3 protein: CASSQETQYF
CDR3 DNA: TGTGCCAGCAGTCAAGAGACCCAGTACTTC

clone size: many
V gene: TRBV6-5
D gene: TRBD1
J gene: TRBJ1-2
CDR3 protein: CASSRDRHGYTF
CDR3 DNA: TGTGCCAGCAGCAGGGACAGGCACGGCTACACCTTC

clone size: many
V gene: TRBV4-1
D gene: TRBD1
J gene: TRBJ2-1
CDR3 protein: CASSPRTGSNEQFF
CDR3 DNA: TGCGCCAGCAGCCCCCGGACAGGGAGCAATGAGCAGTTCTTC

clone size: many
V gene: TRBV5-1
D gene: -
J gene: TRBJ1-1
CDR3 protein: CASTPLQGPNTEAFF
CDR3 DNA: TGCGCCAGCACCCCACTACAGGGCCCGAACACTGAAGCTTTCTTT

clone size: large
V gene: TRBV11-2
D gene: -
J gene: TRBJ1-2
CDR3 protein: CASSLEEQPYGYTF
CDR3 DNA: TGTGCCAGCAGCTTAGAGGAACAGCCCTATGGCTACACCTTC